This T cell receptor (beta chain) originates from a study of identical twins. A universal primer site came from template switching; cDNA carried unique molecular identifiers. From the 5' RACE reads, TCRdb called clonotypes with MiXCR, one entry per CDR3 protein. Among approximately 500,000 distinct CDR3 sequences, more than 20% were seen once, and the ten largest hold 2.5% to 3.5%. The V gene's germline CDR1 is SNHLY and CDR2 FYNNEI. V lost 6 bases to trimming and J lost 5 bases; unmatched junction nucleotides: 9. This CDR3 is 15 amino acids long. Every one of the donors was a healthy Caucasian. These data were also filed under a second study, of T cells expressing NK-cell markers. Turning to that study: In a group of several donors, dominant NKG2C+ clonotypes represented about 1.0-8% of CD8+ T cells. Several donors likewise had their CD3+CD56-NKG2C+ fraction led by these clonotypes.

This receptor was identified in a young woman in good health. V and J are TRBV2 and TRBJ2-2, with 7 bases lining up with TRBD2. Material: CD4+ T cells sorted from blood. CDR3 loop: CASSESVSGTGELFF. In DNA, the CDR3 is TGTGCCAGCAGCGAATCCGTTAGCGGGACCGGGGAGCTGTTTTTT.